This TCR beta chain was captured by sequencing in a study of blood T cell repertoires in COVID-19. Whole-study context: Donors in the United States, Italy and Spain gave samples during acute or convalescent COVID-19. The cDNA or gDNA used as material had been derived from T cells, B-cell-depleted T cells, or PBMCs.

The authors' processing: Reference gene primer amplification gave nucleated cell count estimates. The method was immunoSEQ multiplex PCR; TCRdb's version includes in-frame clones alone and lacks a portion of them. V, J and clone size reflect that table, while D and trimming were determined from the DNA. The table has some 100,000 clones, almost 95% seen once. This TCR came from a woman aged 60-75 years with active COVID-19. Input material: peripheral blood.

DNA for the CDR3: TGTGCCAGCAGTTTTCGGGGAAGTTGGGCTTTCTTT. Residues: CASSFRGSWAFF. The chain joins TRBV28 to TRBJ1-1; D is unclear. The CDR3 extends over 12 amino acids. Trimming left V 3 bases short and J 11 bases short, with 13 bases between. Germline values: CDR1 MDHEN, CDR2 SYDVKM.